A selection of T cell receptor beta chains follows, all from one sample in a study of blood T cell repertoires in COVID-19. Generated by immunoSEQ multiplex PCR, the TCRdb table keeps only in-frame clones and is missing some. The sample contains around 250,000 clones, 75% to 90% of which appear only once. The sample was PBMCs or T cells enriched from blood (not recorded which). Every receptor here comes from a woman aged 50 to 65 who had recovered from COVID-19. Both conserved end residues are part of each CDR3. Each record gives: CDR3 length, clone size, J gene, D gene, V gene, CDR3 protein, CDR3 DNA. D genes are given only for firm matches. Clone sizes are given selectively: once, few, many, or a class where the clone is expanded.

cdr3_length: 15
clone_size: .
j_call: TRBJ1-1
d_call: .
v_call: TRBV27
cdr3_aa: CASSLSLGGDTEAFF
cdr3_nt: TGTGCCAGCAGTTTATCCCTGGGGGGGGACACTGAAGCTTTCTTT

cdr3_length: 16
clone_size: .
j_call: TRBJ1-1
d_call: TRBD1
v_call: TRBV5-1
cdr3_aa: CASSFKQGMVETEAFF
cdr3_nt: TGCGCCAGCAGCTTCAAACAGGGGATGGTCGAAACTGAAGCTTTCTTT

cdr3_length: 16
clone_size: .
j_call: TRBJ1-5
d_call: .
v_call: TRBV2
cdr3_aa: CASSEDGTYSNQPQHF
cdr3_nt: TGTGCCAGCAGTGAAGATGGGACTTATAGCAATCAGCCCCAGCATTTT

cdr3_length: 14
clone_size: .
j_call: TRBJ2-1
d_call: .
v_call: TRBV11-3
cdr3_aa: CASSSRDTNNEQFF
cdr3_nt: TGTGCCAGCAGCTCCCGGGACACCAACAATGAGCAGTTCTTC

cdr3_length: 14
clone_size: once
j_call: TRBJ1-5
d_call: .
v_call: TRBV2
cdr3_aa: CASRGEGINQPQHF
cdr3_nt: TGTGCCAGCAGGGGTGAGGGAATCAATCAGCCCCAGCATTTT

cdr3_length: 16
clone_size: .
j_call: TRBJ1-1
d_call: TRBD1
v_call: TRBV19
cdr3_aa: CASSRALTGAHTEAFF
cdr3_nt: TGTGCCAGTAGCCGCGCGTTGACAGGGGCACACACTGAAGCTTTCTTT

cdr3_length: 15
clone_size: .
j_call: TRBJ1-2
d_call: .
v_call: TRBV7-8
cdr3_aa: CASSSPVGVNYGYTF
cdr3_nt: TGTGCCAGCAGCTCCCCCGTAGGGGTGAACTATGGCTACACCTTC

cdr3_length: 17
clone_size: .
j_call: TRBJ2-3
d_call: .
v_call: TRBV10-3
cdr3_aa: CAISESSPSGFTDTQYF
cdr3_nt: TGTGCCATCAGTGAGTCAAGCCCGTCGGGGTTCACAGATACGCAGTATTTT

cdr3_length: 14
clone_size: .
j_call: TRBJ2-7
d_call: .
v_call: TRBV28
cdr3_aa: CASSLAGRVHEQYF
cdr3_nt: TGTGCCAGCAGTTTGGCAGGCAGGGTCCACGAGCAGTACTTC

cdr3_length: 13
clone_size: .
j_call: TRBJ2-2
d_call: .
v_call: TRBV19
cdr3_aa: CASFRVTTGELFF
cdr3_nt: TGTGCCAGTTTCAGGGTAACCACCGGGGAGCTGTTTTTT

cdr3_length: 16
clone_size: .
j_call: TRBJ2-6
d_call: TRBD2
v_call: TRBV6-4
cdr3_aa: CASSSSGSPGANVLTF
cdr3_nt: TGTGCCAGCAGCTCTAGCGGGAGTCCTGGGGCCAACGTCCTGACTTTC

cdr3_length: 14
clone_size: .
j_call: TRBJ2-1
d_call: .
v_call: TRBV4-2
cdr3_aa: CASSQSLDSPFQFF
cdr3_nt: TGTGCCAGCAGCCAAAGCCTTGACAGCCCCTTTCAGTTCTTC

cdr3_length: 12
clone_size: .
j_call: TRBJ2-7
d_call: .
v_call: TRBV12-3/TRBV12-4
cdr3_aa: CASSYTEVEQYF
cdr3_nt: TGTGCCAGCAGTTATACGGAGGTCGAGCAGTACTTC

cdr3_length: 15
clone_size: .
j_call: TRBJ2-1
d_call: TRBD2
v_call: TRBV19
cdr3_aa: CASSILAGRNNEQFF
cdr3_nt: TGTGCCAGTAGCATACTAGCGGGTAGGAACAATGAGCAGTTCTTC

cdr3_length: 13
clone_size: .
j_call: TRBJ1-1
d_call: .
v_call: TRBV5-1
cdr3_aa: CASSGVRGTEAFF
cdr3_nt: TGCGCCAGCAGCGGCGTAAGGGGCACTGAAGCTTTCTTT

cdr3_length: 15
clone_size: .
j_call: TRBJ1-2
d_call: TRBD1
v_call: TRBV3-1/TRBV3-2
cdr3_aa: CASSQGLRQGHGYTF
cdr3_nt: TGTGCCAGCAGCCAAGGTCTCCGACAGGGTCATGGCTACACCTTC

cdr3_length: 14
clone_size: .
j_call: TRBJ1-5
d_call: TRBD1
v_call: TRBV25-1
cdr3_aa: CASSGTGDDQPQHF
cdr3_nt: TGTGCCAGCAGTGGGACAGGGGATGATCAGCCCCAGCATTTT

cdr3_length: 15
clone_size: .
j_call: TRBJ2-7
d_call: TRBD2
v_call: TRBV28
cdr3_aa: CASSSASGLRYEQYF
cdr3_nt: TGTGCCAGCAGTTCAGCTAGCGGGCTCCGCTACGAGCAGTACTTC